These 5 T cell receptor beta chains originate from one sample sequenced in a study of identical twins. TCRdb processed the 5' RACE reads anew with MiXCR; each CDR3 protein has one entry. The table lists roughly 750,000 distinct CDR3 sequences, over 20% of them singletons, with 4% to 5.5% in the top ten. These data were likewise used in another study, on T cells expressing NK-cell markers.

The material sequenced was PBMCs. Receptors were obtained from a woman under 30 in good health.

This chain uses TRBV5-1 with TRBJ2-3; no clear D. Trimming left V 4 bases short and J 6 bases short, with 18 bases between. This CDR3 region has 15 residues. CDR1 is SGHRS and CDR2 is YFSETQ in the germline V gene. The CDR3 DNA is TGCGCCAGCAGCCCTTACGTAGGGTTATCGGATACGCAGTATTTT. It specifies CASSPYVGLSDTQYF.

In its sample, this clonotype was seen a few times. The chain recombines TRBV20-1 with TRBJ2-1; D possibly corresponds to TRBD2 (5 bases). Germline V gene sequence: CDR1 DFQATT, CDR2 SNEGSKA (reference sequence). V dropped 1 base and J dropped 6 bases, with 10 bases sitting between them. The CDR3 is 13 amino acids. The CDR3 sequence is CSARAKRINEQFF. CDR3 nucleotide sequence: TGCAGTGCTAGAGCGAAGCGGATCAATGAGCAGTTCTTC.

The rearrangement links TRBV10-2 to TRBJ2-1, with D unclear. The germline CDR1 and CDR2 sequences are WSHSY and SAAADI. The CDR3 runs 14 residues. V gave up 6 bases and J gave up 0 bases, with 9 bases separating them. CDR3 region: CASRLQRSYNEQFF. The CDR3 region has the DNA TGCGCCAGCAGGTTACAGCGCTCCTACAATGAGCAGTTCTTC.

The V gene is TRBV5-1, the J gene TRBJ2-7; D gene ambiguous. Trimming shortened V by 4 bases and J by 2 bases, and 19 bases separated the two germline ends. The CDR3 is 16 residues long. CDR1 and CDR2 from the germline V gene are SGHRS and YFSETQ. CDR3 protein: CASSPRAGPTAYEQYF. The CDR3 DNA sequence: TGCGCCAGCAGCCCTCGGGCCGGACCTACCGCCTACGAGCAGTACTTC.

In its sample, this clonotype was seen a few times. CDR3 in amino acids: CASSYAPRGSSPLHF. The CDR3 DNA reads TGTGCCAGCAGTTACGCCCCCAGAGGTAGTTCACCCCTCCACTTT. This chain links TRBV6-5 with TRBJ1-6; D is unresolved. Germline values: CDR1 MNHEY, CDR2 SVGAGI. This CDR3 has 15 residues. Trimming shortened V by 2 bases and J by 9 bases, and 14 bases separated the two germline ends.